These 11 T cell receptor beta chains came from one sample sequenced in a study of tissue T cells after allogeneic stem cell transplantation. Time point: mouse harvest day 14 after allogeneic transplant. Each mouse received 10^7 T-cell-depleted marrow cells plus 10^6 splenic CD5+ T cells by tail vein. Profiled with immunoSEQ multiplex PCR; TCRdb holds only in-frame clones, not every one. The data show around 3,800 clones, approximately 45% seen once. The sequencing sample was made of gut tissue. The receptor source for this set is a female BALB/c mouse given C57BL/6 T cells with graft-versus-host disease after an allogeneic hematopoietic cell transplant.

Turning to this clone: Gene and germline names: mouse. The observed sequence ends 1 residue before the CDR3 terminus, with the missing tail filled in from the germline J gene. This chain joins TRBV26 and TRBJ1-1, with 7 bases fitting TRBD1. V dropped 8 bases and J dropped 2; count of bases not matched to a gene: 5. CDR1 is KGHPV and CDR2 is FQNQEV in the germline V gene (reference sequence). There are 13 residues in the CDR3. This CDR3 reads CASRRDSNTEVFF. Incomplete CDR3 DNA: TGTGCCAGCCGGCGGGACAGCAACACAGAAGTCTTC.

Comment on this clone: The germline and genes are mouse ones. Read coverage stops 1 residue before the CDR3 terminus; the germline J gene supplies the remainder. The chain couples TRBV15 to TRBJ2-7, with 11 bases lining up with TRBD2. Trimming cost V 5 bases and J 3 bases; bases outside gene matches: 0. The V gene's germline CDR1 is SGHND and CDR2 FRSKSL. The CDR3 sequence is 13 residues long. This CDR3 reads CASSGLGGYEQYF. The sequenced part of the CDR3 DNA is TGTGCCAGCAGTGGACTGGGGGGCTATGAACAGTAC.

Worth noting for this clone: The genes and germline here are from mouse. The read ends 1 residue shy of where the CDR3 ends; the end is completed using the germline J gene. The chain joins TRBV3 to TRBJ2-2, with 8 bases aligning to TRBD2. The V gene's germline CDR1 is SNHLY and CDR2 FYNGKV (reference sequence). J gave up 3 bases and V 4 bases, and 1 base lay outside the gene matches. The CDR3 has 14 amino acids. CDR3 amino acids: CASSSWGDTGQLYF. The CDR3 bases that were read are TGTGCCAGCAGCTCCTGGGGGGACACCGGGCAGCTCTAC.

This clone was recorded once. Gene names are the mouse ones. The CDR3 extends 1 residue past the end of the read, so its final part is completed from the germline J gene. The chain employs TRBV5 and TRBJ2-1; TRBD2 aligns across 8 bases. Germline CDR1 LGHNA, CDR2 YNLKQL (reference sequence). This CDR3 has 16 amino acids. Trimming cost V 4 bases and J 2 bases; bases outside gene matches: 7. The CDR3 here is CASSRAGGTHYAEQFF. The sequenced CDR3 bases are TGTGCCAGCAGCCGGGCTGGGGGGACTCACTATGCTGAGCAGTTC.

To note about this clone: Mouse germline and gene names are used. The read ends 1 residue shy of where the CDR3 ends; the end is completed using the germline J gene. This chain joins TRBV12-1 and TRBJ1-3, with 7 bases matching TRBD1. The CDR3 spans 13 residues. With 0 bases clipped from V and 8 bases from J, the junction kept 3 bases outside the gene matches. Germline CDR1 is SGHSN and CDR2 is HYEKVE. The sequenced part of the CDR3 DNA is TGTGCCAGCTCTCTCACAGGGGTGGATACGCTCTAT. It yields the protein CASSLTGVDTLY. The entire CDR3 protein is CASSLTGVDTLYF.

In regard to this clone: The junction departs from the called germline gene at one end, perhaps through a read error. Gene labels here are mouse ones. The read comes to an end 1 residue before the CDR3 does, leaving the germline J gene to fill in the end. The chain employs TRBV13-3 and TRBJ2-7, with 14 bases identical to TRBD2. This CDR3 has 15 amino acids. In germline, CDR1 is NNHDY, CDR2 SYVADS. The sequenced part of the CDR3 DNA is TGTGCCAGCGGTGATGTGGGACTGGGGGGGCGCGAACAGTAC. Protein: CASGDVGLGGREQY. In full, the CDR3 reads CASGDVGLGGREQYF.

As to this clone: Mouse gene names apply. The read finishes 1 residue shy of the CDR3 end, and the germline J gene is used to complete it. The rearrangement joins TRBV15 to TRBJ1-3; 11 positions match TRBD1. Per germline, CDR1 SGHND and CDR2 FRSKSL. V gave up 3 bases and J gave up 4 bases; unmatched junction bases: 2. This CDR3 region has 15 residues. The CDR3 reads CASSFGQGAGNTLYF. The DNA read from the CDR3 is TGTGCCAGCAGTTTTGGACAGGGGGCCGGAAATACGCTCTAT.

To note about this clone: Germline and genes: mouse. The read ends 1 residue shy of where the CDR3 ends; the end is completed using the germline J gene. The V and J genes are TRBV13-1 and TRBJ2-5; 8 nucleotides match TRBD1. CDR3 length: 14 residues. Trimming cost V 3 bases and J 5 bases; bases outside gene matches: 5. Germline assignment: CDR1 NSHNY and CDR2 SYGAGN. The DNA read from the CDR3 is TGTGCCAGCAGTGCCCAGGGGGCGAGAGACACCCAGTAC. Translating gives CASSAQGARDTQY. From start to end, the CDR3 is CASSAQGARDTQYF.

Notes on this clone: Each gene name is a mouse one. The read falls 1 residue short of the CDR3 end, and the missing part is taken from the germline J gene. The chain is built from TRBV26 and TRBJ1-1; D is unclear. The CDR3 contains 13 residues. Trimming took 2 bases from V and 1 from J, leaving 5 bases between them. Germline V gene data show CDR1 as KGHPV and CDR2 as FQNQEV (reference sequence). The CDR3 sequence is CASSLNRNTEVFF. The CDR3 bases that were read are TGTGCCAGCAGTCTGAACAGAAACACAGAAGTCTTC.

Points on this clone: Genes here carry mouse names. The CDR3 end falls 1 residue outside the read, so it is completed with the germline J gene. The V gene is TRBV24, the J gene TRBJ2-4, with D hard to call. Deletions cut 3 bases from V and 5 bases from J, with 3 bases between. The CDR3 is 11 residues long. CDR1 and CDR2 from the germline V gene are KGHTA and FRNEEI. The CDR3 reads CASSLVNTLYF. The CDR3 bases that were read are TGTGCCAGCAGTCTAGTAAACACCTTGTAC.

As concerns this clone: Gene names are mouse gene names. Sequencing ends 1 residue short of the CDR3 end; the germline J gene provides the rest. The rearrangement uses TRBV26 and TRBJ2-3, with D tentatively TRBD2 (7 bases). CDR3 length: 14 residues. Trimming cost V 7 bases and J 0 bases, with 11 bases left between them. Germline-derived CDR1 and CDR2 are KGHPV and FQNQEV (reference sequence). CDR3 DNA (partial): TGTGCCAGCACGGGGGGCCCTAGTGCAGAAACGCTGTAT. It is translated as CASTGGPSAETLY. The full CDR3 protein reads CASTGGPSAETLYF.